These 16 T cell receptor beta chains came from one sample sequenced in a study of cytomegalovirus exposure and HLA in healthy donors listed by TCRdb under 2017. Libraries were built with the immunoSEQ multiplex PCR assay. For the multiplex PCR, a mixture combining 60 forward primers for TCR Vbeta segments and 13 reverse primers for TCR Jbeta segments was used. TCRdb carries this immuneACCESS record with in-frame sequences only. Its versions omit some clonotypes, under half of them owing to an unresolved V gene in the studies checked, with the rest unexplained. Present in this sample are tens of thousands of clones, roughly 67% of which were seen just once. The leading ten clones occupy roughly 5.3% of the sample. The sequenced sample was PBMCs. All receptors come from a man aged 50-60 years in good health and CMV-seronegative.

The chain recombines TRBV9 with TRBJ1-1, with TRBD1 identical over 7 bases. The CDR3 is made up of 16 amino acids. J was trimmed by 0 bases and V by 0 bases; bases with no gene match: 5. CDR1 SGDLS and CDR2 YYNGEE come from the germline V gene. The CDR3 DNA follows: TGTGCCAGCAGCGTAGCCCCAGGGGGGATGAACACTGAAGCTTTCTTT. Amino acids: CASSVAPGGMNTEAFF. The whole variable domain, remainder taken from reference TRBV9 and TRBJ1-1, is DSGVTQTPKHLITATGQRVTLRCSPRSGDLSVYWYQQSLDQGLQFLIQYYNGEERAKGNILERFSAQQFPDLHSELNLSSLELGDSALYFCASSVAPGGMNTEAFFGQGTRLTVV.

As to this clone: An end of the junction does not agree with germline; a read error may underlie this. The chain couples TRBV7-9 to TRBJ1-4; 12 positions agree with TRBD1. Germline CDR1 reads SEHNR; CDR2 reads FQNEAQ (reference sequence). The CDR3 sequence is 16 residues long. As DNA, the CDR3 is TGTTCCAGCAGCTCACAATGGGACAGGGGGCATGAAAAACTGTTTTTT. Protein product: CSSSSQWDRGHEKLFF.

The rearrangement links TRBV2 to TRBJ2-7, with 7 bases identical to TRBD2. Germline V lookup: CDR1 SNHLY, CDR2 FYNNEI. The CDR3 runs 12 residues. V shed 11 bases, J shed 6 bases, and the junction held 10 bases outside the gene matches. This CDR3 reads CAGGVWPAEQYF. Here the CDR3 DNA reads TGTGCCGGGGGGGTATGGCCTGCCGAGCAGTACTTC. The full variable domain, in which reference TRBV2 and TRBJ2-7 provide the parts outside the CDR3, is EPEVTQTPSHQVTQMGQEVILRCVPISNHLYFYWYRQILGQKVEFLVSFYNNEISEKSEIFDDQFSVERPDGSNFTLKIRSTKLEDSAMYFCAGGVWPAEQYFGPGTRLTVT.

The CDR3 is CASRQGTSGNTIYF. The CDR3 region has the DNA TGCGCCAGTCGACAGGGGACCTCTGGAAACACCATATATTTT. This sequence joins TRBV5-1 and TRBJ1-3; TRBD1 agrees at 8 bases. Germline V CDR1 and CDR2: SGHRS, YFSETQ. V gave up 8 bases and J gave up 0 bases; unmatched junction bases: 4. The CDR3 extends over 14 amino acids.

The chain employs TRBV7-2 and TRBJ2-4; D may be TRBD1 (7 bases). The CDR3 totals 15 residues. The ends were cut back, 1 base at V and 10 bases at J, with 17 bases in the middle. Germline CDR1 is SGHTA and CDR2 is FQGNSA. The CDR3 DNA reads as TGTGCCAGCAGCTTAGATTCGCGGTCAGGGGGGATTCAGTACTTC. Amino acid sequence: CASSLDSRSGGIQYF.

This clone appeared a single time. In nucleotides, the CDR3 is TGTGCCAGCAGAGGGACAGGGATGGGGGTTGAAGCTTTCTTT. Protein: CASRGTGMGVEAFF. The chain couples TRBV28 to TRBJ1-1, with TRBD1 matching 9 bases. The CDR3 covers 14 residues. Germline CDR1 and CDR2: MDHEN and SYDVKM. The trim removed 6 bases at V and 7 bases at J, leaving 9 bases unmatched.

The J gene is TRBJ1-5, the V gene TRBV6-4, with 7 bases lining up with TRBD1. J was trimmed by 1 base and V by 8 bases; bases with no gene match: 5. Germline V gene sequence: CDR1 MRHNA, CDR2 SNTAGT. The CDR3 covers 14 residues. CDR3 coding DNA: TGTGCCAGCCGCAGGGACAGAAGCAATCAGCCCCAGCATTTT. Protein: CASRRDRSNQPQHF.

The rearrangement joins TRBV9 to TRBJ1-4; TRBD1 agrees at 7 bases. This CDR3 comprises 12 residues. Trimming cost V 4 bases and J 12 bases; bases outside gene matches: 6. Germline assignment: CDR1 SGDLS and CDR2 YYNGEE. CDR3 DNA sequence: TGTGCCAGCAGCACCGGGACAGCAGAACTGTTTTTT. Its translation: CASSTGTAELFF.

This clone was picked up a small number of times. In DNA form, the CDR3 reads TGTGCCAGCAGCGCCACAGGAAATAATTCACCCCTCCACTTT. Translation: CASSATGNNSPLHF. V and J are TRBV7-2 and TRBJ1-6; a possible D gene is TRBD1 (5 bases). This CDR3 has 14 residues. The germline V gene encodes CDR1 SGHTA and CDR2 FQGNSA. Trimming removed 5 bases from V and 5 bases from J, with 10 bases in between.

This chain links TRBV6-6 with TRBJ2-7; 7 nucleotides match TRBD1. The CDR3 has 15 amino acids. J was trimmed by 0 bases and V by 6 bases; bases with no gene match: 8. The V gene's germline CDR1 is MNHNY and CDR2 SVGAGI (reference sequence). The CDR3 is CASSRDSGSSYEQYF. CDR3 coding DNA: TGTGCCAGCAGCCGGGACAGCGGAAGCTCCTACGAGCAGTACTTC.

V usage is TRBV18 and J usage is TRBJ1-5; TRBD1 is a possible D gene (5 bases). The V end lost 2 bases, the J end lost 1 base, and 6 bases lay between the germline ends. This CDR3 has 14 amino acids. CDR1 and CDR2 (germline): KGHSH, LQKENI. CDR3: CASSPGQSNQPQHF. For the CDR3, the DNA is TGTGCCAGCTCACCAGGACAAAGCAATCAGCCCCAGCATTTT.

This chain uses TRBV21-1 with TRBJ1-1; the tabulated D call, TRBD1, remains unverified against the DNA. TRBV21-1 is a pseudogene. This CDR3 region has 13 residues. The CDR3 region has the DNA TGTGCCAACAGACAGGGGGCGAGGGCTGAAGCTTTCTTT. Translating it yields CANRQGARAEAFF.

The CDR3 loop reads CASQAGGALNYGYTF. The CDR3 DNA sequence: TGTGCCAGCCAGGCAGGGGGCGCCCTGAACTATGGCTACACCTTC. The chain couples TRBV6-1 to TRBJ1-2; the match to TRBD1 covers 8 bases. With V trimmed by 8 bases and J by 2 bases, 10 bases remained unmatched. This CDR3 has 15 amino acids. Germline-derived CDR1 and CDR2 are MNHNS and SASEGT.

The chain joins TRBV30 to TRBJ2-1; D may be TRBD2 (7 bases). V lost 0 bases and J 0 bases, leaving 12 bases between the germline ends. From germline, CDR1 is GTSNPN and CDR2 SVGIG (reference sequence). This CDR3 is built from 16 residues. The CDR3 loop reads CAWSVLAGASYNEQFF. The CDR3 DNA follows: TGTGCCTGGAGTGTTCTCGCGGGGGCCTCCTACAATGAGCAGTTCTTC.

The gene calls are TRBV5-1 and TRBJ1-2; 11 bases fit TRBD1. The CDR3 covers 16 residues. The V segment lost 4 bases and the J segment 7 bases; nucleotides outside the gene matches: 12. Germline V lookup: CDR1 SGHRS, CDR2 YFSETQ. The CDR3 loop is CASSLTSGTGGSGYTF. CDR3 coding DNA: TGCGCCAGCAGCCTAACCTCCGGGACAGGGGGTTCTGGCTACACCTTC.

This chain joins TRBV6-5 and TRBJ2-5; 11 nucleotides match TRBD2. Germline V gene sequence: CDR1 MNHEY, CDR2 SVGAGI. Losses at the gene ends were 8 bases for V and 7 bases for J; bases not matched to a gene: 9. The CDR3 extends over 14 amino acids. The CDR3 sequence: CASLAGGPLWTQYF. CDR3 sequence (DNA): TGTGCCAGCCTAGCGGGGGGTCCTTTATGGACCCAGTACTTC.